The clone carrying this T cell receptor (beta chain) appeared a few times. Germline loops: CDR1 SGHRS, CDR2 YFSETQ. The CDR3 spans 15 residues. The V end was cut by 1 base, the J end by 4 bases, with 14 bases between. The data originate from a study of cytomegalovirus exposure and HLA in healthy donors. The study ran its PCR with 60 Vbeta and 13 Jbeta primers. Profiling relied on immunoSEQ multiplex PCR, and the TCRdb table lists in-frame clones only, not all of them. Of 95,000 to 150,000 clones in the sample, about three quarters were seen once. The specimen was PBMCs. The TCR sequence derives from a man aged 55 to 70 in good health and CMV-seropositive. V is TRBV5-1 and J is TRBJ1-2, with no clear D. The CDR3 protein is CASSLLIQAPYGYTF. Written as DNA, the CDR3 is TGCGCCAGCAGCTTGCTGATCCAGGCACCCTATGGCTACACCTTC.